Below, one T cell receptor (beta chain) is given with its context. Antigen specificity is unknown. It was with 60 Vbeta and 13 Jbeta primers that the PCR ran. The repertoire was sequenced with immunoSEQ multiplex PCR; TCRdb's copy has only in-frame clones and lacks some. Seen here are about 160,000 clones, around 80% observed once, and the top ten hold roughly 6.2%. The data were obtained in a study of cytomegalovirus exposure and HLA in healthy donors. Study details: The approximately 120 million unique TCR beta sequences, from about 179 million T cells, were found by an earlier analysis. Notes on the study in general: 164 TCR beta chains were listed as cytomegalovirus-associated.

Per the germline V gene, CDR1 is SQVTM and CDR2 is ANQGSEA. The length of the CDR3 is 13 residues. V shed 4 bases and J shed 5 bases, with 11 bases lying between them. The rearrangement links TRBV29-1 to TRBJ2-2, with D possibly being TRBD2 (5 bases). The source material was PBMCs. This clonotype originated in a male donor in good health and CMV-seropositive. The CDR3 loop is CSVGLADTGELFF. The CDR3 bases are TGCAGCGTTGGGCTAGCTGATACCGGGGAGCTGTTTTTT.